The 3 T cell receptor beta chains below come from one sample, sequenced in a study of blood T cell repertoires in COVID-19 (TCRdb year 2020). The library was produced with the immunoSEQ multiplex PCR assay. Entries here come from immuneACCESS through TCRdb and include only in-frame sequences with V and J called. Some clones fail to appear in such tables; in the studies checked, an unresolved V gene covers under half of the shortfall, and the cause of the remainder is unknown. The sample records about 330,000 clones, about 85% of which are singletons. The ten largest clones take up 5.5% to 6% of the sample. Sequencing was carried out using PBMCs or T cells enriched from blood (not recorded which). These TCRs come from a woman aged 30 to 39 who had recovered from COVID-19.

The rearrangement uses TRBV2 and TRBJ1-6; TRBD1 might be the D (6 bases). Germline V gene data show CDR1 as SNHLY and CDR2 as FYNNEI. Trimming cost V 5 bases and J 7 bases, with 12 bases left between them. CDR3 length equals 14 residues. The CDR3 reads CASSTQGRNSPLHF. As DNA, the CDR3 is TGTGCCAGCAGTACACAGGGTAGGAATTCACCCCTCCACTTT.

The chain recombines TRBV28 with TRBJ2-2; 11 nucleotides match TRBD2. After removal of 7 bases from V and 1 base from J, the junction contained 2 bases not matched to a gene. Germline CDR1 reads MDHEN; CDR2 reads SYDVKM. The CDR3 runs to 15 residues. The CDR3 spells CASNLAGGNTGELFF. For the CDR3, the DNA is TGTGCCAGCAATCTAGCGGGGGGGAACACCGGGGAGCTGTTTTTT. Combining the CDR3 with reference TRBV28 and TRBJ2-2 gives the whole variable domain DVKVTQSSRYLVKRTGEKVFLECVQDMDHENMFWYRQDPGLGLRLIYFSYDVKMKEKGDIPEGYSVSREKKERFSLILESASTNQTSMYLCASNLAGGNTGELFFGEGSRLTVL.

The chain couples TRBV7-9 to TRBJ2-5; TRBD1 matches at 7 bases. Germline trimming cut 5 bases from V and 5 bases from J; bases unmatched to any gene: 11. Germline-derived CDR1 and CDR2 are SEHNR and FQNEAQ (reference sequence). This CDR3 has 15 amino acids. The CDR3 sequence is CASSEGAGAGETQYF. The DNA for the CDR3 is TGTGCCAGCAGCGAGGGGGCTGGGGCCGGGGAGACCCAGTACTTC.